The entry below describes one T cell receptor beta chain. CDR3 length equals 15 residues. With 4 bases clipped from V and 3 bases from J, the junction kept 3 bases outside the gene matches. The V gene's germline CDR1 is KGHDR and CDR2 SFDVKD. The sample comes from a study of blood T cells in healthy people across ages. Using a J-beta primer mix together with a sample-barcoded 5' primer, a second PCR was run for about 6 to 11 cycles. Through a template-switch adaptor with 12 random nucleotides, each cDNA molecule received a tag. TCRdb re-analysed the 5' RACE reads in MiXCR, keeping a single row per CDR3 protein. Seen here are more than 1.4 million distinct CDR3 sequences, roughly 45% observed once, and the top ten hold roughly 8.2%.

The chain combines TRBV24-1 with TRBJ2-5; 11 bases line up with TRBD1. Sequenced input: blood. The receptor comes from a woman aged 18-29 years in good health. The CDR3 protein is CATSDGTGGKETQYF. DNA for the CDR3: TGTGCCACCAGTGACGGGACAGGGGGAAAAGAGACCCAGTACTTC.